The 29 T cell receptor beta chains given below trace back to one sample, sequenced in a study of beta chain features in type 1 diabetes. Expressed TCRB transcripts were sequenced because the isolated RNA had all been reverse transcribed beforehand. Sequencing used immunoSEQ multiplex PCR; TCRdb keeps in-frame clones, though not all of them. The sample lists under 950,000 clones, roughly 16% seen once, with 0.02% to 0.03% in the top ten. The sequencing input was naive CD4+ T cells from blood. All receptors come from a woman younger than 35 in good health.

The chain is built from TRBV29-1 and TRBJ2-3, with TRBD2 identical over 12 bases. Germline V gives CDR1 SQVTM, CDR2 ANQGSEA. The CDR3 has 15 residues. V was clipped by 4 bases and J by 4 bases; unmatched bases: 6. The CDR3 DNA sequence: TGCAGCGTTGCCACTAGCGGGAGGAGGGCAGATACGCAGTATTTT. It codes for CSVATSGRRADTQYF.

Turning to this clone: Other DNA sequences within the sample encode an identical CDR3. The chain employs TRBV18 and TRBJ2-3, with unresolved D. The CDR3 is made up of 13 amino acids. V shed 1 base and J shed 4 bases, with 6 bases lying between them. Germline V lookup: CDR1 KGHSH, CDR2 LQKENI. The CDR3 protein is CASSPRESDTQYF. CDR3 sequence (DNA): TGTGCCAGCTCACCACGCGAGTCAGATACGCAGTATTTT.

This clone appeared a few times. The chain carries TRBV27 and TRBJ1-5; TRBD1 matches at 8 bases. Trimming took 5 bases from V and 3 from J; bases not matched to a gene: 15. The germline CDR1 and CDR2 sequences are MNHEY and SMNVEV (reference sequence). This CDR3 contains 18 residues. The CDR3 protein is CASSERPAGQGDNQPQHF. CDR3 nucleotides: TGTGCCAGCAGTGAGCGACCGGCCGGACAGGGTGACAATCAGCCCCAGCATTTT.

This clone was seen only a few times. The rearrangement uses TRBV5-1 and TRBJ2-5; 13 positions agree with TRBD2. J was trimmed by 4 bases and V by 7 bases; bases with no gene match: 10. This CDR3 is built from 16 residues. The germline V gene has CDR1 SGHRS and CDR2 YFSETQ. The CDR3 loop reads CASRTGTSGARETQYF. In DNA, the CDR3 is TGCGCCAGCCGTACCGGGACTAGCGGGGCTAGAGAGACCCAGTACTTC.

The chain combines TRBV21-1 with TRBJ2-2. TRBV21-1 is a recognized pseudogene. The CDR3 totals 18 residues. The CDR3 loop is CASSKEPDGTPNTGELFF. The CDR3 bases are TGTGCCAGCAGCAAAGAACCAGATGGGACGCCGAACACCGGGGAGCTGTTTTTT.

The rearrangement uses TRBV10-3 and TRBJ1-4; no definite D call. V lost 3 bases and J lost 6, with 14 bases in between. CDR3 length: 15 amino acids. Germline CDR1 reads ENHRY; CDR2 reads SYGVKD. CDR3 coding DNA: TGTGCCATCAGTGAACGGGAGAGGGCGGATGAAAAACTGTTTTTT. The encoded protein is CAISERERADEKLFF.

The chain links TRBV10-3 to TRBJ2-3; TRBD2 agrees at 11 bases. The CDR3 totals 15 residues. V lost 7 bases, J lost 3 bases, and 6 bases stayed unmatched. Germline V gene sequence: CDR1 ENHRY, CDR2 SYGVKD. The CDR3 protein is CAIKTLAGGTDTQYF. CDR3 nucleotides: TGTGCCATCAAAACCCTAGCGGGAGGAACAGATACGCAGTATTTT.

This sequence joins TRBV2 and TRBJ2-1, with a possible D match to TRBD1 (6 bases). Between the trimmed V and J ends, which lost 8 bases and 2 bases, there was a span of 13 bases. The CDR3 has 14 amino acids. The germline V gene encodes CDR1 SNHLY and CDR2 FYNNEI. The CDR3 DNA reads as TGTGCCAGCCAGTCACAGGGTACCTACAATGAGCAGTTCTTC. Encoded protein: CASQSQGTYNEQFF.

This clone turned up a few times. The V and J genes are TRBV11-1 and TRBJ2-1; 9 bases are a match to TRBD2. V was pared by 3 bases and J by 9 bases, with 6 bases of the junction left unmatched. This CDR3 has 14 residues. The germline V gene has CDR1 SGHAT and CDR2 FQDESV (reference sequence). CDR3 protein: CASSLREGWGEQFF. For the CDR3, the DNA is TGTGCCAGCAGCTTGCGGGAGGGGTGGGGTGAGCAGTTCTTC.

This clone was detected a few times. The chain recombines TRBV9 with TRBJ2-1; TRBD1 matches at 11 bases. V lost 3 bases, J lost 4 bases, and 9 bases stayed unmatched. The length of the CDR3 is 17 residues. The germline V gene encodes CDR1 SGDLS and CDR2 YYNGEE. In nucleotides, the CDR3 is TGTGCCAGCAGCGCCCCACCGGGACAGGGGGTGTACAATGAGCAGTTCTTC. It yields the protein CASSAPPGQGVYNEQFF.

This chain uses TRBV4-1 with TRBJ2-7; the D is unclear. The V end lost 0 bases, the J end lost 1 base, and 7 bases lay between the germline ends. From germline, CDR1 is MGHRA and CDR2 YSYEKL. The CDR3 spans 14 residues. The CDR3 is CASSQDLGSYEQYF. CDR3 nucleotides: TGCGCCAGCAGCCAAGACCTGGGGTCCTACGAGCAGTACTTC.

In this sample, this clone turned up a few times. The chain uses TRBV15 and TRBJ2-5, with TRBD2 as a possible D gene (6 bases). The CDR3 sequence is 13 residues long. Germline V gives CDR1 LNHNV, CDR2 YYDKDF (reference sequence). V was cut by 4 bases and J by 5 bases, with 11 bases left in between. The DNA for the CDR3 is TGTGCCACCAGCACCGGAGGGTGGGAGACCCAGTACTTC. Protein sequence: CATSTGGWETQYF.

This clone showed up just a few times. The J gene is TRBJ2-1, the V gene TRBV10-3; D is perhaps TRBD1 (5 bases). V was trimmed by 10 bases and J by 4 bases, leaving 20 bases between them. Per germline, CDR1 ENHRY and CDR2 SYGVKD. This CDR3 region has 15 residues. CDR3 DNA sequence: TGTGCCACCTGCCCTAATAGTGGGGCTTACAATGAGCAGTTCTTC. Its protein product is CATCPNSGAYNEQFF.

This sequence joins TRBV7-2 and TRBJ2-1, with D perhaps given as TRBD1 or TRBD2 (6 bases each). There are 15 residues in the CDR3. The V gene lost 5 bases and the J gene lost 7 bases, with 18 bases spanning the gap. Looked up from germline, CDR1 is SGHTA and CDR2 is FQGNSA. The CDR3 DNA reads TGTGCCAGCAGCAGAGACGGGGGCCGAAGGAATGAGCAGTTCTTC. Protein sequence: CASSRDGGRRNEQFF.

The V gene is TRBV4-2, the J gene TRBJ2-7; possible D gene TRBD1, 6 bases. This CDR3 has 15 amino acids. Trimming left V 0 bases short and J 3 bases short, with 12 bases between. CDR1 and CDR2 from the germline V gene are LGHNA and YNFKEQ. DNA for the CDR3: TGTGCCAGCAGCCAAGATGCCAGGACAGACTACGAGCAGTACTTC. Its protein product is CASSQDARTDYEQYF.

This clone turned up a few times. Other DNA sequences within the sample encode an identical CDR3. The genes are TRBV5-1 and TRBJ2-3, with D perhaps matching TRBD1 or TRBD2 (5 bases each). The CDR3 is 13 residues long. The germline V gene has CDR1 SGHRS and CDR2 YFSETQ. Trimming pared 4 bases from V and 0 bases from J, leaving 6 bases between. The CDR3 here is CASSRDSTDTQYF. DNA of the CDR3: TGCGCCAGCAGCCGGGACAGCACAGATACGCAGTATTTT. The whole variable domain, filled in from reference TRBV5-1 and TRBJ2-3, reads KAGVTQTPRYLIKTRGQQVTLSCSPISGHRSVSWYQQTPGQGLQFLFEYFSETQRNKGNFPGRFSGRQFSNSRSEMNVSTLELGDSALYLCASSRDSTDTQYFGPGTRLTVL.

This clone was observed a handful of times. Germline and junction disagree at one end, which may indicate a read error. J is TRBJ2-5 and V is TRBV5-4, with D tentatively TRBD2 (6 bases). Germline V gene lookup returns CDR1 SGHNT and CDR2 YYREEE (reference sequence). The CDR3 sequence is 12 residues long. This chain's CDR3 is CASSFLTGSPNF. CDR3 nucleotides: TGTGCCAGCAGCTTTTTAACCGGGAGCCCGAACTTC.

V gene TRBV2 combines with J gene TRBJ2-3, with unresolved D. The CDR3 spans 15 residues. CDR1 SNHLY and CDR2 FYNNEI come from the germline V gene. Trimming pared 10 bases from V and 3 bases from J, leaving 20 bases between. In DNA form, the CDR3 reads TGTGCCACCTCCAGCCAGGTTTTAGCTACAGATACGCAGTATTTT. As protein: CATSSQVLATDTQYF.

This clone turned up a few times. The chain couples TRBV7-2 to TRBJ2-3; 11 bases match TRBD1. Losses at the gene ends were 3 bases for V and 6 bases for J; bases not matched to a gene: 5. Germline V gene sequence: CDR1 SGHTA, CDR2 FQGNSA. There are 15 residues in the CDR3. CDR3 bases: TGTGCCAGCAGCTTTGGACAGGGGGCGACGGATACGCAGTATTTT. Translating it yields CASSFGQGATDTQYF.

In its sample, this clone was seen a few times. J is TRBJ1-2 and V is TRBV18, with no clear D. The V gene's germline CDR1 is KGHSH and CDR2 LQKENI. Trimming pared 0 bases from V and 7 bases from J, leaving 9 bases between. The CDR3 covers 13 residues. CDR3: CASSPPSEGGYTF. CDR3 in DNA: TGTGCCAGCTCACCACCGTCAGAGGGTGGCTACACCTTC.

This clone was detected only a few times. The V call is TRBV15, the J call TRBJ2-5; TRBD1 agrees at 11 bases. Trimming at V came to 3 bases and at J to 1 base, leaving 4 bases not matched to a gene. This CDR3 is 16 amino acids long. Germline V gene lookup returns CDR1 LNHNV and CDR2 YYDKDF (reference sequence). The CDR3 nucleotides read TGTGCCACCAGCAGTAGGACAGGGGGCTCCCAAGAGACCCAGTACTTC. It yields the protein CATSSRTGGSQETQYF. Drawing the rest from reference TRBV15 and TRBJ2-5, the complete variable domain is DAMVIQNPRYQVTQFGKPVTLSCSQTLNHNVMYWYQQKSSQAPKLLFHYYDKDFNNEADTPDNFQSRRPNTSFCFLDIRSPGLGDTAMYLCATSSRTGGSQETQYFGPGTRLLVL.

The chain employs TRBV13 and TRBJ2-7; either TRBD1 or TRBD2 may supply D (5 bases each). The CDR3 extends over 16 amino acids. Looked up from germline, CDR1 is PRHDT and CDR2 is FYEKMQ (reference sequence). The V end was cut by 5 bases, the J end by 3 bases, with 20 bases between. CDR3 bases: TGTGCCAGCAGCCAGGGACCCTACTCCCTGAACTACGAGCAGTACTTC. Protein: CASSQGPYSLNYEQYF.

This chain joins TRBV10-3 and TRBJ2-1; TRBD2 is a possible D gene (6 bases). There are 13 residues in the CDR3. The V end lost 8 bases, the J end lost 5 bases, and 13 bases lay between the germline ends. CDR1 ENHRY and CDR2 SYGVKD come from the germline V gene. The CDR3 region is CAIGEVVDNEQFF. The CDR3 region has the DNA TGTGCCATCGGGGAGGTCGTGGACAATGAGCAGTTCTTC.

This clone was seen only a few times. J is TRBJ1-3 and V is TRBV15; no definite D call. The CDR3 runs 14 residues. V shed 0 bases and J shed 4 bases, with 7 bases lying between them. Looked up from germline, CDR1 is LNHNV and CDR2 is YYDKDF (reference sequence). Here the CDR3 reads CATSRDPSGNTIYF. The CDR3 region has the DNA TGTGCCACCAGCAGAGATCCTTCGGGAAACACCATATATTTT.

The gene calls are TRBV5-4 and TRBJ2-7; D call uncertain. Trimming took 0 bases from V and 3 from J, leaving 22 bases between them. CDR1 and CDR2 from the germline V gene are SGHNT and YYREEE (reference sequence). The CDR3 spans 18 residues. DNA of the CDR3: TGTGCCAGCAGCTTGGTGGGGTTTCGCTCACCATTATACTACGAGCAGTACTTC. Amino acids: CASSLVGFRSPLYYEQYF.

The chain recombines TRBV18 with TRBJ2-2; no clear D. Trimming removed 3 bases from V and 3 bases from J, with 14 bases in between. The CDR3 length is 16 residues. Germline CDR1 and CDR2: KGHSH and LQKENI. CDR3 residues: CASSPHWDLYTGELFF. As DNA, the CDR3 is TGTGCCAGCTCACCCCACTGGGATCTCTACACCGGGGAGCTGTTTTTT.

A note on this clone: The same CDR3 is also encoded by other DNA sequences in this sample. The J gene is TRBJ2-5, the V gene TRBV10-3; D may match TRBD1 or TRBD2 (5 bases each). Germline V CDR1 and CDR2: ENHRY, SYGVKD. V shed 2 bases and J shed 5 bases, with 9 bases lying between them. The CDR3 extends over 13 amino acids. The DNA of the CDR3 is TGTGCCATCAGTGAGAGGGGCGGGGAGACCCAGTACTTC. Translating gives CAISERGGETQYF.

In its sample, this clone was seen a few times. J is TRBJ1-1 and V is TRBV7-2; no clear D gene. The CDR3 extends over 13 amino acids. With 3 bases removed from V and 1 base from J, the gap between germline ends came to 6 bases. The germline V gene has CDR1 SGHTA and CDR2 FQGNSA. For the CDR3, the DNA is TGTGCCAGCAGCTTTGGCCCGAACACTGAAGCTTTCTTT. Translating it yields CASSFGPNTEAFF. The full variable domain, in which reference TRBV7-2 and TRBJ1-1 provide the parts outside the CDR3, is GAGVSQSPSNKVTEKGKDVELRCDPISGHTALYWYRQSLGQGLEFLIYFQGNSAPDKSGLPSDRFSAERTGGSVSTLTIQRTQQEDSAVYLCASSFGPNTEAFFGQGTRLTVV.

The chain couples TRBV18 to TRBJ1-1; the D gene is possibly TRBD1 (6 bases). The germline V and J ends were trimmed by 5 bases and 3 bases, with 16 bases remaining between them. The V gene's germline CDR1 is KGHSH and CDR2 LQKENI. This CDR3 has 15 residues. This CDR3 is CASSSQGRGDTEAFF. DNA of the CDR3: TGTGCCAGCTCATCCCAGGGGAGAGGGGACACTGAAGCTTTCTTT.